These T cell receptor beta chains were read from a single sample in a study of T cell responses to AZD1222 COVID-19 vaccine. Sequencing was performed with immunoSEQ multiplex PCR; in TCRdb, only in-frame clones are kept and a portion is missing. The table includes roughly 100,000 clones, almost 85% detected once. The sample consisted of peripheral blood, taken on day 0 of AZD1222 vaccination. The receptors shown here come from an adult in good health. CDR3s include the opening cysteine and the closing phenylalanine or tryptophan. The D gene is left open where the match is weak. Clone sizes are given selectively: once, few, many, or a class where the clone is expanded.

V,size,D,J,DNA,CDR3
TRBV4-2,.,TRBD2,TRBJ2-1,TGTGCCAGCAGCCAAGAGACCCACCTGGCGGGGGGGAGCAATGAGCAGTTCTTC,CASSQETHLAGGSNEQFF
TRBV10-3,.,.,TRBJ1-3,TGTGCCATCAGTGAGTCGAGCGGGGACACCATATATTTT,CAISESSGDTIYF
TRBV19,.,TRBD1,TRBJ1-5,TGTGCCAGTAGTGGACAGGGGTCGTATAGCAATCAGCCCCAGCATTTT,CASSGQGSYSNQPQHF
TRBV6-2/TRBV6-3,.,TRBD2,TRBJ2-1,TGTGCCAGCAGTTCGCGGGAGGACCCCTACAATGAGCAGTTCTTC,CASSSREDPYNEQFF
TRBV28,.,.,TRBJ1-6,TGTGCCAGCAGCGTCATGGGGAGCTCCTATAATTCACCCCTCCACTTT,CASSVMGSSYNSPLHF
TRBV14,.,.,TRBJ2-1,TGTGCCAGCAGCCAAGATCCCGGGGACTCCTACAATGAGCAGTTCTTC,CASSQDPGDSYNEQFF
TRBV4-3,many,.,TRBJ2-7,TGCGCCAGCAGCCACCTAACTAGCTTCGGTTACGAGCAGTACTTC,CASSHLTSFGYEQYF
TRBV30,.,.,TRBJ1-2,TGTGCCTGGAGTCACGCCCAGGGGTTACATGGCTACACCTTC,CAWSHAQGLHGYTF
TRBV7-2,.,.,TRBJ2-2,TGTGCCAGCAGCTCGCGGTTTACCGGGGAGCTGTTTTTT,CASSSRFTGELFF
TRBV18,.,.,TRBJ1-1,TGTGCCAGCTCGAGGAACAGGGACACTGAAGCTTTCTTT,CASSRNRDTEAFF
TRBV2,.,.,TRBJ1-6,TGTGCCAGCACAACCCAGGGCTCACCCCTCCACTTT,CASTTQGSPLHF
TRBV4-3,.,.,TRBJ1-2,TGCGCCAGCAGCCAAGATTGGACAGCCTTCTATGGCTACACCTTC,CASSQDWTAFYGYTF
TRBV5-8,once,.,TRBJ1-5,TGTGCCAGCAGCTTAGCCCGGGGACGGTCGTATCAGCCCCAGCATTTT,CASSLARGRSYQPQHF
TRBV5-1,.,.,TRBJ1-6,TGCGCCAGCAGCGCGCAGGACAGTAATTCACCCCTCCACTTT,CASSAQDSNSPLHF
TRBV28,few,TRBD1,TRBJ1-6,TGTGCCAGCAGTTTAGGACAGGCCTCCACTTTAGGACCCCTCCACTTT,CASSLGQASTLGPLHF
TRBV27,.,.,TRBJ1-1,TGTGCCAGCAGTCCCCTCAACACACTAAACACTGAAGCTTTCTTT,CASSPLNTLNTEAFF
TRBV3-1/TRBV3-2,.,.,TRBJ2-7,TGTGCCAGCAGCCTCGTGACATCCTACGAGCAGTACTTC,CASSLVTSYEQYF
TRBV12-3/TRBV12-4,.,.,TRBJ1-1,TGTGCCAGCAGTATAGGGGCCACTGAAGCTTTCTTT,CASSIGATEAFF
TRBV19,.,.,TRBJ1-2,TGTGCCAGTAGTATTGGGGGTAACTATGGCTACACCTTC,CASSIGGNYGYTF
TRBV3-1/TRBV3-2,once,.,TRBJ1-1,TGTGCCAGCAGCCACAGGGAATGGGTCTCAGCTTTCTTT,CASSHREWVSAFF
TRBV18,.,.,TRBJ2-3,TGTGCCAGCTCACCCTCAGAAGAGCATACGCAGTATTTT,CASSPSEEHTQYF
TRBV12-3/TRBV12-4,.,.,TRBJ1-1,TGTGCCAGCAGGTCGCAGGGGAACACTGAAGCTTTCTTT,CASRSQGNTEAFF
TRBV7-8,.,TRBD1,TRBJ1-2,TGTGCCAGCAGCCGCTCCGGGACAGGGGTAGGGGGCTACACCTTC,CASSRSGTGVGGYTF
TRBV3-1/TRBV3-2,.,.,TRBJ2-5,TGTGCCAGCAGCCAAGGGGTCCTAGCGAGAAAAGAGACCCAGTACTTC,CASSQGVLARKETQYF
TRBV5-1,few,.,TRBJ2-5,TGCGCCAGCAGCATACACAATAGCCAAGAGACCCAGTACTTC,CASSIHNSQETQYF
TRBV28,.,.,TRBJ1-2,TGTGCCAGCAGTCCAGGGTTATATGGCTACACCTTC,CASSPGLYGYTF